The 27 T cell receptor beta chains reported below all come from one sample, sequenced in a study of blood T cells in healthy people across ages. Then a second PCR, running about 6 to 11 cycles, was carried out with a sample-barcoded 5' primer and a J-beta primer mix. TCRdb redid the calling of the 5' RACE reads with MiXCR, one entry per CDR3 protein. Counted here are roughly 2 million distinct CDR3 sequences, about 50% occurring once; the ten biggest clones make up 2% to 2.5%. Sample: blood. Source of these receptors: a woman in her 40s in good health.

The CDR3 loop is CASSLEGGGPSWYF. The CDR3 nucleotides read TGTGCCAGCAGCTTAGAAGGCGGGGGGCCATCGTGGTACTTC. This rearrangement joins TRBV13 to TRBJ2-5, with 8 bases fitting TRBD2. V was pared by 1 base and J by 13 bases, with 11 bases of the junction left unmatched. Germline lookup yields CDR1 PRHDT and CDR2 FYEKMQ (reference sequence). The CDR3 contains 14 residues.

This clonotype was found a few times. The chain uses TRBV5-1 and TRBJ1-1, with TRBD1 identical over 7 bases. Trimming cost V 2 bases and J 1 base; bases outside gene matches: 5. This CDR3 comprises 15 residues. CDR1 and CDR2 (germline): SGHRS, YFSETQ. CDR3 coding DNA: TGCGCCAGCAGCTTTGGGGACAGACAGAACACTGAAGCTTTCTTT. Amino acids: CASSFGDRQNTEAFF.

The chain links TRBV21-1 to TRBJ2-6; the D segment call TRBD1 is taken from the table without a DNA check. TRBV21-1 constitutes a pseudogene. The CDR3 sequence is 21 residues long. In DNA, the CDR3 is TGTGCCAGCAGCAAAGCCCCTTGTTCGGGACAAATAAACTCTGGGGCCAACGTCCTGACTTTC. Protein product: CASSKAPCSGQINSGANVLTF.

The CDR3 DNA reads as TGCAGCGTTGAAGGACAGGGGGCGGAATATGGCTACACCTTC. It specifies CSVEGQGAEYGYTF. This sequence joins TRBV29-1 and TRBJ1-2; TRBD1 matches 10 bases. This CDR3 comprises 14 residues. V shed 1 base, J shed 5 bases, and the junction held 4 bases outside the gene matches. Per the germline V gene, CDR1 is SQVTM and CDR2 is ANQGSEA.

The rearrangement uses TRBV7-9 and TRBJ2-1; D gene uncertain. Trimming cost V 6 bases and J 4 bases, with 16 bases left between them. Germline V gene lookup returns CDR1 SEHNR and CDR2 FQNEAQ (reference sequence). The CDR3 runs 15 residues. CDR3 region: CASSFDSRRYNEQFF. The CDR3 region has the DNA TGTGCCAGCAGTTTCGATAGCAGGAGATACAATGAGCAGTTCTTC.

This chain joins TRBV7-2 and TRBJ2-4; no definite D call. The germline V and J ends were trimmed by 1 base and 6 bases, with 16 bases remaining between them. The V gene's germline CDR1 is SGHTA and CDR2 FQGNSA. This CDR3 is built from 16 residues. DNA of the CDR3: TGTGCCAGCAGCTTAGGGGCAGGCGCCTTTGGAAACATTCAGTACTTC. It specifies CASSLGAGAFGNIQYF.

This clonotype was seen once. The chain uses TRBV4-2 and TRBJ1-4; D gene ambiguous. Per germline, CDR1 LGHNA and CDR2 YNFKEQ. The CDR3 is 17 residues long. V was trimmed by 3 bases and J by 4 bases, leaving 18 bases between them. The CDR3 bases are TGTGCCAGCAGCCAGATCCCGTCCCGGGCGGATAATGAAAAACTGTTTTTT. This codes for CASSQIPSRADNEKLFF.

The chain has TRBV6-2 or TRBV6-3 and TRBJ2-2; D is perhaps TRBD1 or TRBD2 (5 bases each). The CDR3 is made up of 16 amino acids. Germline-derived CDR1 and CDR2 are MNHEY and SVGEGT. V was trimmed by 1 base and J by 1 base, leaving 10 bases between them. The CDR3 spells CASSYWAGRNTGELFF. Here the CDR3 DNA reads TGTGCCAGCAGTTACTGGGCAGGGAGGAACACCGGGGAGCTGTTTTTT.

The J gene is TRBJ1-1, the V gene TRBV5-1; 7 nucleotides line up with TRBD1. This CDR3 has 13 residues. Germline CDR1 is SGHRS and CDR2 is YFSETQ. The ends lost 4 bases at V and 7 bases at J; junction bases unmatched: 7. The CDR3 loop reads CASSLGTANEAFF. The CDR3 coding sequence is TGCGCCAGCAGCCTGGGGACAGCCAATGAAGCTTTCTTT.

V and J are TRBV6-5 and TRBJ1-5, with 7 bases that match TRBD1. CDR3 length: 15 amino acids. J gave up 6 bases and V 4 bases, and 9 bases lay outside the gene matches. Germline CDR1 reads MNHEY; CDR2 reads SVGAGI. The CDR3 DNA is TGTGCCAGCAGTTCCGACAGGGAGAGAGGTCAGCCCCAGCATTTT. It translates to CASSSDRERGQPQHF.

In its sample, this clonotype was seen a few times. The CDR3 sequence: CASSKFGQGTTYGYTF. The DNA for the CDR3 is TGTGCCAGCAGCAAGTTTGGACAGGGAACTACCTATGGCTACACCTTC. The rearrangement joins TRBV6-6 to TRBJ1-2; 8 bases fit TRBD1. Germline V gene data show CDR1 as MNHNY and CDR2 as SVGAGI (reference sequence). V dropped 6 bases and J dropped 4; count of bases not matched to a gene: 13. The CDR3 is 16 amino acids.

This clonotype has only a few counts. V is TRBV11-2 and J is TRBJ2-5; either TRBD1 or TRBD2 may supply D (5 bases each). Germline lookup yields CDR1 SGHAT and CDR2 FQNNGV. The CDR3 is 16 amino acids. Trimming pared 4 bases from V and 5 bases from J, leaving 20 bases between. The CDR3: CASSSTQGGRDETQYF. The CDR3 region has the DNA TGTGCCAGCAGCTCGACTCAGGGTGGAAGGGACGAGACCCAGTACTTC.

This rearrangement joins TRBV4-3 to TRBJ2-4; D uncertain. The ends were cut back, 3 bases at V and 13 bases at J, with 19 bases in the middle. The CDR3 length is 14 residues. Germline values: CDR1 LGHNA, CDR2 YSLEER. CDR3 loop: CASSQVVATGPQYF. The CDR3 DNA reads TGCGCCAGCAGCCAGGTTGTGGCAACGGGTCCCCAGTACTTC.

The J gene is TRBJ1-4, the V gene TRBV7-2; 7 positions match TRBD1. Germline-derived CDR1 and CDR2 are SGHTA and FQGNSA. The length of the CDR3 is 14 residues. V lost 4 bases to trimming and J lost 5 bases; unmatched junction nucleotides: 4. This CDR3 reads CASSYRGENEKLFF. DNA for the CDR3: TGTGCCAGCAGCTACAGGGGAGAAAATGAAAAACTGTTTTTT.

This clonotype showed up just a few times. DNA of the CDR3: TGTGCCAGCAGCTATCGGACAGGGAGGATGGAGACCCAGTACTTC. Protein: CASSYRTGRMETQYF. The gene calls are TRBV7-2 and TRBJ2-5; 8 bases map to TRBD1. With 4 bases clipped from V and 5 bases from J, the junction kept 9 bases outside the gene matches. The CDR3 has 15 residues. From germline, CDR1 is SGHTA and CDR2 FQGNSA. Using reference TRBV7-2 and TRBJ2-5 for the parts outside the CDR3, the full variable domain is GAGVSQSPSNKVTEKGKDVELRCDPISGHTALYWYRQSLGQGLEFLIYFQGNSAPDKSGLPSDRFSAERTGGSVSTLTIQRTQQEDSAVYLCASSYRTGRMETQYFGPGTRLLVL.

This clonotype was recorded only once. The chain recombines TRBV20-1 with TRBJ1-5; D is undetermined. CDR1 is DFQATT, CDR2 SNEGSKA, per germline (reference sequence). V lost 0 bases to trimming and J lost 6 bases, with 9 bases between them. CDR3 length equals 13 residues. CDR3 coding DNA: TGCAGTGCTAGAGATCCGGAGGGTCAGCCCCAGCATTTT. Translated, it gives CSARDPEGQPQHF.

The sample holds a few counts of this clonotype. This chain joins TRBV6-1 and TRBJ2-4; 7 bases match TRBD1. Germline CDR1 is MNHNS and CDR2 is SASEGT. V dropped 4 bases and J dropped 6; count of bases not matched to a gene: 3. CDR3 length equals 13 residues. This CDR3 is CASSGNRGNIQYF. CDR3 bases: TGTGCCAGCAGTGGAAACAGGGGAAACATTCAGTACTTC.

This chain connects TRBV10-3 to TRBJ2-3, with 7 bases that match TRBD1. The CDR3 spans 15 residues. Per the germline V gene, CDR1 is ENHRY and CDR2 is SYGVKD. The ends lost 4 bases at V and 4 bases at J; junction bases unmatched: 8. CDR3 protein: CAISGQGQKSDTQYF. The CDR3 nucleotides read TGTGCCATCAGTGGACAGGGCCAAAAGTCAGATACGCAGTATTTT.

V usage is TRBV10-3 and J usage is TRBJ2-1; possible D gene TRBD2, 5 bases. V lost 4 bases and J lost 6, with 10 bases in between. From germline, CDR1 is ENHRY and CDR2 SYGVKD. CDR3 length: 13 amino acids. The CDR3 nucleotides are TGTGCCATCAGTGCAGGACTTCCCAATGAGCAGTTCTTC. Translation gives CAISAGLPNEQFF.

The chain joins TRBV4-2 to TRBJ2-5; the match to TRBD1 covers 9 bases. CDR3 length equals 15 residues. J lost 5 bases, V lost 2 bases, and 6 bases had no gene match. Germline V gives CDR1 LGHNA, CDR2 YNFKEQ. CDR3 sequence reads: CASSQFGDRAETQYF. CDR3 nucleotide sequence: TGTGCCAGCAGCCAATTCGGGGACAGGGCGGAGACCCAGTACTTC.

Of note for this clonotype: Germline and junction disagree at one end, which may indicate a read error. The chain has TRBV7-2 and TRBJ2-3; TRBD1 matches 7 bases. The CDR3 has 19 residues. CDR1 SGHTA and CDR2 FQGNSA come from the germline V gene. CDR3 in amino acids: CASSLVNLRTGSSTVTQYF. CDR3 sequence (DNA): TGTGCCAGCAGCTTAGTTAACCTTCGGACAGGCTCTAGCACAGTTACGCAGTATTTT.

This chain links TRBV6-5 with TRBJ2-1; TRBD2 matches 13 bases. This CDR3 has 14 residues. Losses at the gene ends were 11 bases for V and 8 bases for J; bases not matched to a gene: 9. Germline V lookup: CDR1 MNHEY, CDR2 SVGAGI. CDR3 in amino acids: CAAGTSGVPHEQFF. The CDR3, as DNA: TGTGCCGCGGGGACTAGCGGGGTCCCCCATGAGCAGTTCTTC.

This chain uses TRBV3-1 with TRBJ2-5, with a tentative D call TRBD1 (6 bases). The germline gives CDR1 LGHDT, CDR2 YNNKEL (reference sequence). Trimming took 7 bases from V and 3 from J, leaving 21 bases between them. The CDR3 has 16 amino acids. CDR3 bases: TGTGCCAGCACCCTACTCGGGGACACCGGAAAAGAGACCCAGTACTTC. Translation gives CASTLLGDTGKETQYF.

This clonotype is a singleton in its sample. The CDR3 region is CASSLAAQGSYGYTF. The CDR3 bases are TGTGCCAGCAGCTTAGCGGCTCAGGGTAGCTATGGCTACACCTTC. The V call is TRBV7-2, the J call TRBJ1-2; D possibly corresponds to TRBD1 (5 bases). CDR3 length: 15 residues. Trimming stripped 0 bases from V and 4 bases from J, with 12 bases between. The germline CDR1 and CDR2 sequences are SGHTA and FQGNSA.

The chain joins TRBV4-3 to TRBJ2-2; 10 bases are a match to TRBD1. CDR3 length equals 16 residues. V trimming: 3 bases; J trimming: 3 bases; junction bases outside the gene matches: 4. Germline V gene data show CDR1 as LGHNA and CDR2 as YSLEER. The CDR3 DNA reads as TGCGCCAGCAGCCATAGACAGGGGGCGGACACCGGGGAGCTGTTTTTT. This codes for CASSHRQGADTGELFF.

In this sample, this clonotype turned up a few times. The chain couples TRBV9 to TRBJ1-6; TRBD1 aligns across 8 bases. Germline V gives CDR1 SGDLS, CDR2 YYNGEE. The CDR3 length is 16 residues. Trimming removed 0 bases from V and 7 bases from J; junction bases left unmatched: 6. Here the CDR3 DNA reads TGTGCCAGCAGCGTAGATTTCAGGGGGCCCAATTCACCCCTCCACTTT. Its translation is CASSVDFRGPNSPLHF.

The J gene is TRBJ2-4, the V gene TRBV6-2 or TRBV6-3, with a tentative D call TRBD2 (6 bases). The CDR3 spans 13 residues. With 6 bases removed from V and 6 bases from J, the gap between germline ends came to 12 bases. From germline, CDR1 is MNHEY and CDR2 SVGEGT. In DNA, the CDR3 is TGTGCCAGCAGACGGGAGATGAGAAACATTCAGTACTTC. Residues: CASRREMRNIQYF.